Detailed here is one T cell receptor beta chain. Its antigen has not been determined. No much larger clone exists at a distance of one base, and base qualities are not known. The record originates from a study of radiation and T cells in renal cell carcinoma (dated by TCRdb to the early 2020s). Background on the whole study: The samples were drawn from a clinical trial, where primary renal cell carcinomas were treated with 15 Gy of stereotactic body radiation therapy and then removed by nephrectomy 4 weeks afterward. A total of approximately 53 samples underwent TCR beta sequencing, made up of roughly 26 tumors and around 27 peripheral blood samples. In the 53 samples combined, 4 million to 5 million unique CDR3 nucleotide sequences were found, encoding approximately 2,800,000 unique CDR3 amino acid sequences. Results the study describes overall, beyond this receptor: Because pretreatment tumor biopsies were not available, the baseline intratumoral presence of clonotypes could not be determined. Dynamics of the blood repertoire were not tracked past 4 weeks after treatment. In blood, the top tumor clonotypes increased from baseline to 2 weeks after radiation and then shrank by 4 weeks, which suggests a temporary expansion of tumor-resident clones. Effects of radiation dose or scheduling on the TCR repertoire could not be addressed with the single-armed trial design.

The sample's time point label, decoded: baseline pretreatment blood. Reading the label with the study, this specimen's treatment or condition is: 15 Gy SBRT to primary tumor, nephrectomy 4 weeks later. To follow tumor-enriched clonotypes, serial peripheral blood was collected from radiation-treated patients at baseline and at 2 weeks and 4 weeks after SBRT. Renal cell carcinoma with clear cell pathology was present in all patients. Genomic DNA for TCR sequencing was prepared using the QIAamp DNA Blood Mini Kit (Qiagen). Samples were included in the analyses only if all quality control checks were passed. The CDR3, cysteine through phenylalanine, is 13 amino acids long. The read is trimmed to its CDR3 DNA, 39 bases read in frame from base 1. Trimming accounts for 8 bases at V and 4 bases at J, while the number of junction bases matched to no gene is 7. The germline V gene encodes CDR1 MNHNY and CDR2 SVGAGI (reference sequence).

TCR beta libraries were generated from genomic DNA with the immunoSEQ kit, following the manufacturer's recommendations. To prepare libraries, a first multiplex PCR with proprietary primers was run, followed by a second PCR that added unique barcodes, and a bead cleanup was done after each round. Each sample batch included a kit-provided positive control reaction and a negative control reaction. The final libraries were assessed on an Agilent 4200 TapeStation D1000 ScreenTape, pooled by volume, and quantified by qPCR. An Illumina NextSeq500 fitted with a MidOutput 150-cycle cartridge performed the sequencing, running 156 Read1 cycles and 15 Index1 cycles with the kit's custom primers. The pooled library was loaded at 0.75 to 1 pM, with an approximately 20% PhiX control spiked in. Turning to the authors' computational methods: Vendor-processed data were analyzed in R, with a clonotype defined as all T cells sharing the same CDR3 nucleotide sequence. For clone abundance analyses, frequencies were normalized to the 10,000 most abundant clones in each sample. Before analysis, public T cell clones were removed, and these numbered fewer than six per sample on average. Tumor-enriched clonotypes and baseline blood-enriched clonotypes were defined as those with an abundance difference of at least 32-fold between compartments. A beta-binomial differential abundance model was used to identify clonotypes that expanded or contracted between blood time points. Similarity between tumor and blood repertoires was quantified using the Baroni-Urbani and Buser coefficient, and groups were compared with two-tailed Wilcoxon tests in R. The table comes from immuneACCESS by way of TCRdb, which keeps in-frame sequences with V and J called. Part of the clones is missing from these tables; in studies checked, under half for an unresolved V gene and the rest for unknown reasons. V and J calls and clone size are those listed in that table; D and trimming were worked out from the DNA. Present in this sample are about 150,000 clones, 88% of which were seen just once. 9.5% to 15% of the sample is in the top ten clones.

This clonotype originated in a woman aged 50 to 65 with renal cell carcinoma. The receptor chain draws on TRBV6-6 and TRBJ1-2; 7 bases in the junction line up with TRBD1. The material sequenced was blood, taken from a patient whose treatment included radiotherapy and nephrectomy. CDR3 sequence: CASHEQGIYGYTF. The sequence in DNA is TGTGCCAGCCATGAACAGGGGATCTATGGCTACACCTTC.